One sample yielded the 27 T cell receptor beta chains listed below, sequenced in a study of cytomegalovirus exposure and HLA in healthy donors. PCR was performed using 60 Vbeta and 13 Jbeta primers. Here immunoSEQ multiplex PCR was the method, and the copy in TCRdb shows in-frame clones only, minus some. Among fewer than 200,000 clones, about 70% were seen once, and the ten largest hold 1.5% to 2%. Sample: PBMCs. Source of these receptors: a woman in her thirties in good health and CMV-seronegative.

The genes are TRBV27 and TRBJ2-1; tentatively, D is TRBD1 (6 bases). CDR3 length equals 15 residues. Trimming stripped 2 bases from V and 3 bases from J, with 11 bases between. Germline V gene lookup returns CDR1 MNHEY and CDR2 SMNVEV (reference sequence). DNA of the CDR3: TGTGCCAGCAGTTTAACCCCGACAGGCTACAATGAGCAGTTCTTC. As protein: CASSLTPTGYNEQFF.

This chain uses TRBV5-1 with TRBJ1-4, with TRBD1 matching 12 bases. The V gene's germline CDR1 is SGHRS and CDR2 YFSETQ. The CDR3 loop spans 18 amino acids. With 3 bases clipped from V and 2 bases from J, the junction kept 8 bases outside the gene matches. The CDR3 region is CASSSVPGQGATNEKLFF. CDR3 DNA: TGCGCCAGCAGCTCCGTCCCGGGACAGGGGGCGACTAATGAAAAACTGTTTTTT.

The genes are TRBV28 and TRBJ1-2; perhaps TRBD1 as D (5 bases). CDR1 is MDHEN, CDR2 SYDVKM, per germline. V was pared by 7 bases and J by 8 bases, with 17 bases between. The CDR3 loop spans 13 amino acids. CDR3 nucleotide sequence: TGTGCCAGCAACAAATGGGGGGGTAGCGGCTACACCTTC. It yields the protein CASNKWGGSGYTF.

This chain links TRBV15 with TRBJ2-5; TRBD1 agrees at 7 bases. V trimming: 0 bases; J trimming: 3 bases; junction bases outside the gene matches: 1. The CDR3 sequence is 14 residues long. Germline V gene sequence: CDR1 LNHNV, CDR2 YYDKDF (reference sequence). The CDR3 loop is CATSRDRGKETQYF. In DNA form, the CDR3 reads TGTGCCACCAGCAGAGACAGGGGGAAAGAGACCCAGTACTTC.

The chain links TRBV7-9 to TRBJ2-6, with a possible D match to TRBD2 (5 bases). CDR1 SEHNR and CDR2 FQNEAQ come from the germline V gene (reference sequence). This CDR3 has 18 amino acids. The ends were cut back, 5 bases at V and 0 bases at J, with 17 bases in the middle. The CDR3 DNA sequence: TGTGCCAGCAGCCCCAGTGAGGGCTCTTTCTCTGGGGCCAACGTCCTGACTTTC. This sequence encodes CASSPSEGSFSGANVLTF.

This chain connects TRBV15 to TRBJ2-5, with TRBD2 identical over 13 bases. V shed 3 bases and J 2 bases; nucleotides not matched to a gene: 3. This CDR3 is 16 amino acids long. The germline V gene encodes CDR1 LNHNV and CDR2 YYDKDF (reference sequence). The chain's CDR3 is CATSRGGLAGQETQYF. For the CDR3, the DNA is TGTGCCACCAGCAGGGGGGGACTAGCGGGGCAAGAGACCCAGTACTTC.

The gene calls are TRBV4-3 and TRBJ1-2; 9 bases map to TRBD1. Per the germline V gene, CDR1 is LGHNA and CDR2 is YSLEER. The CDR3 is 17 amino acids. Trimming cost V 1 base and J 0 bases; bases outside gene matches: 6. Here the CDR3 reads CASSQAHGTGTNYGYTF. CDR3 coding DNA: TGCGCCAGCAGCCAAGCCCACGGGACAGGGACTAACTATGGCTACACCTTC.

This clone was picked up a small number of times. The chain combines TRBV29-1 with TRBJ1-4; 7 nucleotides line up with TRBD1. The trim removed 7 bases at V and 4 bases at J, leaving 6 bases unmatched. This CDR3 has 13 amino acids. CDR1 is SQVTM, CDR2 ANQGSEA, per germline. Here the CDR3 DNA reads TGCAGCGCGTCGACAGGGAATAATGAAAAACTGTTTTTT. This codes for CSASTGNNEKLFF.

The chain recombines TRBV28 with TRBJ2-5, with a tentative D call TRBD1 (7 bases). The J call may be faulty, since TRBJ2-7 better matches the DNA end. Germline V gene sequence: CDR1 MDHEN, CDR2 SYDVKM. The CDR3 spans 12 residues. Here the CDR3 reads CASTGGRYEQYF. The CDR3 DNA follows: TGTGCCAGCACAGGGGGGCGGTACGAGCAGTACTTC.

The J gene is TRBJ1-2, the V gene TRBV7-9; D not resolved. CDR1 is SEHNR and CDR2 is FQNEAQ in the germline V gene (reference sequence). V lost 0 bases and J lost 4, with 12 bases in between. The CDR3 is made up of 15 amino acids. This CDR3 reads CASSLAGRVRYGYTF. The CDR3 coding sequence is TGTGCCAGCAGCTTAGCGGGGAGGGTTCGCTATGGCTACACCTTC. The whole variable domain, filled in from reference TRBV7-9 and TRBJ1-2, reads DTGVSQNPRHKITKRGQNVTFRCDPISEHNRLYWYRQTLGQGPEFLTYFQNEAQLEKSRLLSDRFSAERPKGSFSTLEIQRTEQGDSAMYLCASSLAGRVRYGYTFGSGTRLTVV.

CDR3 amino acids: CASSRSVADTQYF. CDR3 DNA sequence: TGTGCCAGCTCACGGAGCGTGGCAGATACGCAGTATTTT. The genes are TRBV18 and TRBJ2-3, with D hard to call. The CDR3 has 13 residues. The ends were cut back, 4 bases at V and 4 bases at J, with 9 bases in the middle. CDR1 is KGHSH and CDR2 is LQKENI in the germline V gene.

V and J are TRBV11-2 and TRBJ1-1; 7 nucleotides line up with TRBD1. Trimming took 1 base from V and 5 from J; bases not matched to a gene: 10. This CDR3 region has 16 residues. The germline V gene encodes CDR1 SGHAT and CDR2 FQNNGV. The CDR3 is CASSLGRGGLGTEAFF. CDR3 DNA: TGTGCCAGCAGCTTAGGTAGAGGGGGCTTGGGTACTGAAGCTTTCTTT.

The sample holds one count of this clone. The rearrangement links TRBV6-5 to TRBJ2-7; TRBD1 matches 10 bases. Germline V gives CDR1 MNHEY, CDR2 SVGAGI. The length of the CDR3 is 14 residues. Unmatched junction bases numbered 8, after V lost 10 bases and J lost 2 bases. The DNA for the CDR3 is TGTGCCACCTCTGGGACAGGGGCCACCTACGAGCAGTACTTC. It encodes CATSGTGATYEQYF.

This clone is a singleton in its sample. The chain combines TRBV9 with TRBJ2-1, with 8 nucleotides matching TRBD2. The CDR3 is 15 amino acids. V was pared by 6 bases and J by 6 bases, with 11 bases of the junction left unmatched. Per germline, CDR1 SGDLS and CDR2 YYNGEE. The CDR3 bases are TGTGCCAGCACCCTAGAAGGGACTAGGGGCAATGAGCAGTTCTTC. Translated: CASTLEGTRGNEQFF.

This clone was detected a few times. The rearrangement links TRBV20-1 to TRBJ1-2; no definite D call. The V end was cut by 1 base, the J end by 8 bases, with 8 bases between. This CDR3 is built from 11 residues. CDR1 and CDR2 from the germline V gene are DFQATT and SNEGSKA (reference sequence). CDR3 coding DNA: TGCAGTGCTAGAGTAGGAGGGGGCTACACCTTC. Residues: CSARVGGGYTF.

The chain carries TRBV4-2 and TRBJ2-1; TRBD2 aligns across 8 bases. V lost 0 bases to trimming and J lost 0 bases; unmatched junction nucleotides: 4. The V gene's germline CDR1 is LGHNA and CDR2 YNFKEQ. The CDR3 runs 17 residues. The CDR3 is CASSQDWGTSSYNEQFF. The CDR3 nucleotides are TGTGCCAGCAGCCAAGATTGGGGGACTAGCTCCTACAATGAGCAGTTCTTC.

V usage is TRBV2 and J usage is TRBJ2-6; TRBD1 matches 7 bases. The CDR3 consists of 14 residues. Germline V lookup: CDR1 SNHLY, CDR2 FYNNEI. V trimming: 6 bases; J trimming: 4 bases; junction bases outside the gene matches: 3. The CDR3 DNA reads as TGTGCCAGCAGGAGGGGGCAAGGGGCCAACGTCCTGACTTTC. The encoded protein is CASRRGQGANVLTF.

V is TRBV5-4 and J is TRBJ2-5; D not resolved. This CDR3 spans 14 amino acids. Germline CDR1 SGHNT, CDR2 YYREEE (reference sequence). V shed 0 bases and J shed 4 bases, with 10 bases lying between them. The CDR3 region has the DNA TGTGCCAGCAGCTTGGTTACAGCCGGAGAGACCCAGTACTTC. Protein sequence: CASSLVTAGETQYF.

The CDR3 nucleotides read TGTGCCAGCAGCCTCCTAGCGGGGGCGCAGGCAGATACGCAGTATTTT. Protein: CASSLLAGAQADTQYF. The J gene is TRBJ2-3, the V gene TRBV9, with TRBD2 matching 10 bases. V dropped 4 bases and J dropped 4; count of bases not matched to a gene: 9. The CDR3 sequence is 16 residues long. Germline-derived CDR1 and CDR2 are SGDLS and YYNGEE. The full variable domain, in which reference TRBV9 and TRBJ2-3 provide the parts outside the CDR3, is DSGVTQTPKHLITATGQRVTLRCSPRSGDLSVYWYQQSLDQGLQFLIQYYNGEERAKGNILERFSAQQFPDLHSELNLSSLELGDSALYFCASSLLAGAQADTQYFGPGTRLTVL.

The chain employs TRBV30 and TRBJ1-5; D perhaps matches TRBD1 (6 bases). CDR3 length: 13 residues. Germline V gives CDR1 GTSNPN, CDR2 SVGIG (reference sequence). Trimming stripped 0 bases from V and 4 bases from J, with 7 bases between. The CDR3 region has the DNA TGTGCCTGGAGTGTCGGACAGAATCAGCCCCAGCATTTT. Its protein is CAWSVGQNQPQHF.

The J gene is TRBJ1-2, the V gene TRBV7-9; TRBD1 matches at 8 bases. CDR3 size: 14 residues. Germline CDR1 is SEHNR and CDR2 is FQNEAQ (reference sequence). The J segment lost 2 bases and the V segment lost 5 bases, leaving 4 bases of the junction unmatched. DNA for the CDR3: TGTGCCAGCAGCCAGTGGGACAGGAACTATGGCTACACCTTC. Translated: CASSQWDRNYGYTF.

The chain couples TRBV10-3 to TRBJ1-2; TRBD1 might be the D (5 bases). The germline V gene encodes CDR1 ENHRY and CDR2 SYGVKD. The CDR3 is 12 amino acids. V lost 7 bases, J lost 5 bases, and 11 bases lay in between. The CDR3 bases are TGTGCCATCAAAAGGGGAAATTATGGCTACACCTTC. Its translation is CAIKRGNYGYTF.

The V and J genes are TRBV29-1 and TRBJ1-1, with 8 bases identical to TRBD1. J gave up 6 bases and V 4 bases, and 7 bases lay outside the gene matches. Germline CDR1 reads SQVTM; CDR2 reads ANQGSEA. CDR3 length: 13 amino acids. The CDR3 loop reads CSVADRAASEAFF. The CDR3 nucleotides read TGCAGCGTTGCGGACAGGGCAGCATCTGAAGCTTTCTTT.

The rearrangement uses TRBV2 and TRBJ2-3, with 7 bases matching TRBD2. The CDR3 loop spans 14 amino acids. Germline CDR1 SNHLY, CDR2 FYNNEI. J was trimmed by 2 bases and V by 10 bases; bases with no gene match: 9. CDR3 sequence (DNA): TGTGCCATCGGTCCCCTAGCGGCCACAGATACGCAGTATTTT. This sequence encodes CAIGPLAATDTQYF.

The rearrangement joins TRBV11-2 to TRBJ1-2; a possible D gene is TRBD1 (6 bases). Germline loops: CDR1 SGHAT, CDR2 FQNNGV. The CDR3 loop spans 15 amino acids. Trimming removed 6 bases from V and 4 bases from J, with 18 bases in between. CDR3 residues: CASRRVGQRTYGYTF. CDR3 nucleotides: TGTGCCAGCAGACGAGTGGGACAAAGGACCTATGGCTACACCTTC. The entire variable domain, with the rest obtained from reference TRBV11-2 and TRBJ1-2, is as follows: EAGVAQSPRYKIIEKRQSVAFWCNPISGHATLYWYQQILGQGPKLLIQFQNNGVVDDSQLPKDRFSAERLKGVDSTLKIQPAKLEDSAVYLCASRRVGQRTYGYTFGSGTRLTVV.

The V call is TRBV29-1, the J call TRBJ1-1, with 7 bases aligning to TRBD1. Germline CDR1 is SQVTM and CDR2 is ANQGSEA. J gave up 0 bases and V 6 bases, and 10 bases lay outside the gene matches. The CDR3 loop spans 15 amino acids. CDR3 sequence: CSVGDSQNLNTEAFF. The DNA for the CDR3 is TGCAGCGTGGGGGACAGCCAGAACCTGAACACTGAAGCTTTCTTT.

V and J are TRBV10-2 and TRBJ1-2; TRBD1 matches at 9 bases. Germline assignment: CDR1 WSHSY and CDR2 SAAADI. V lost 7 bases and J lost 0; bases outside the gene matches: 9. This CDR3 comprises 16 residues. CDR3 coding DNA: TGCGCCAGCACCGGACAGGGGATTTCCACTAACTATGGCTACACCTTC. It codes for CASTGQGISTNYGYTF.